This record concerns one T cell receptor beta chain sequence. This sample is drawn from a study of control samples from healthy donors and cancer patients. The CDR3 totals 13 residues. V was clipped by 7 bases and J by 2 bases; unmatched bases: 6. Germline V gene data show CDR1 as SGHDT and CDR2 as YYEEEE. The protocol was immunoSEQ multiplex PCR, while the TCRdb copy is restricted to in-frame clones and leaves out a portion. The data show 76,000 or so clones, approximately 91% seen once. The sequenced material came from PBMCs. The clonotype originates from a woman in her forties or fifties with colorectal cancer. This sequence joins TRBV5-6 and TRBJ2-7, with 7 nucleotides matching TRBD1. As DNA, the CDR3 is TGTGCCAGCTATCGACAGGGTACCTACGAGCAGTACGTC. Amino acid sequence: CASYRQGTYEQYV.